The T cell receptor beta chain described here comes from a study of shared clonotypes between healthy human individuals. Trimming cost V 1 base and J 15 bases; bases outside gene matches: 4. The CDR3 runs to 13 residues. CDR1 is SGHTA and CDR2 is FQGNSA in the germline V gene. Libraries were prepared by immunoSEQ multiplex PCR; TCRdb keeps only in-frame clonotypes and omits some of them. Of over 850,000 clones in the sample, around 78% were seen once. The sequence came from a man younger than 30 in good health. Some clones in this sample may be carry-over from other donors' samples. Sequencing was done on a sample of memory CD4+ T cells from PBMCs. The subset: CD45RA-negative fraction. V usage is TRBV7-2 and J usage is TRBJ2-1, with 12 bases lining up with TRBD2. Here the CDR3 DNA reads TGTGCCAGCAGCTTAGAGGCTAGCGGGAGGGCGTTCTTC. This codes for CASSLEASGRAFF.